This T cell receptor (beta chain) comes out of a study of radiotherapy plus CTLA-4 blockade in lung cancer. TCRdb's copy holds only in-frame clones and misses some; the assay was immunoSEQ multiplex PCR. The sample has tens of thousands of clones, around 85% seen once. This CDR3 has 14 residues. V lost 6 bases, J lost 0 bases, and 5 bases stayed unmatched. CDR1 is LGHNT and CDR2 is FRNRAP in the germline V gene. This receptor was taken from a human donor with non-small cell lung cancer who had a partial response to radiotherapy plus ipilimumab. The genes are TRBV12-5 and TRBJ2-7; 7 bases map to TRBD1. The source material was peripheral blood, sampled from a patient treated with radiotherapy plus ipilimumab. CDR3: CASGWTGVSYEQYF. The CDR3 DNA reads TGTGCTAGTGGGTGGACAGGCGTCTCCTACGAGCAGTACTTC.